The entry below describes one T cell receptor beta chain. Its antigen remains unidentified. This sample is part of a study of T cell responses to AZD1222 COVID-19 vaccine. The CDR3 covers 13 residues. Germline assignment: CDR1 KGHSH and CDR2 LQKENI. Trimming shortened V by 0 bases and J by 10 bases, and 13 bases separated the two germline ends. Repertoires were generated with immunoSEQ multiplex PCR, while TCRdb's copy carries only in-frame clones and drops some. The sample shows 130,000 to 150,000 clones, more than 75% of them seen only once. General study points: Clonal diversity may have been underestimated, and the donors were mostly white British, with more females than males.

The sequencing used peripheral blood, collected on day 0 of MenACWY control vaccination. The chain has TRBV18 and TRBJ2-7, with D perhaps matching TRBD2 (6 bases). The receptor comes from an adult in good health. CDR3 protein: CASSPPGDGGQYF. The CDR3 nucleotides are TGTGCCAGCTCACCACCGGGGGACGGGGGACAGTACTTC. Full variable domain (outside the CDR3, taken from reference TRBV18 and TRBJ2-7): NAGVMQNPRHLVRRRGQEARLRCSPMKGHSHVYWYRQLPEEGLKFMVYLQKENIIDESGMPKERFSAEFPKEGPSILRIQQVVRGDSAAYFCASSPPGDGGQYFGPGTRLTVT.